Presented here are 16 T cell receptor beta chains from one specimen sequenced in a study of cytomegalovirus exposure and HLA in healthy donors. In the PCR, 60 Vbeta and 13 Jbeta primers were used. The repertoire was sequenced with immunoSEQ multiplex PCR; TCRdb's copy has only in-frame clones and lacks some. The sample carries under 150,000 clones, about three quarters recorded once. The material sequenced was PBMCs. The receptors were sampled from a man younger than 40 in good health and CMV-seronegative.

This clone showed up just a few times. The J gene is TRBJ1-1, the V gene TRBV4-1, with unresolved D. Germline-derived CDR1 and CDR2 are MGHRA and YSYEKL. V shed 2 bases and J shed 5 bases, with 12 bases lying between them. CDR3 size: 14 residues. The CDR3: CASSQITSLTEAFF. The CDR3 bases are TGCGCCAGCAGCCAAATAACAAGTTTAACTGAAGCTTTCTTT.

The chain uses TRBV6-1 and TRBJ2-1; D ambiguous. This CDR3 contains 12 residues. Trimming left V 8 bases short and J 4 bases short, with 9 bases between. The germline gives CDR1 MNHNS, CDR2 SASEGT. CDR3: CASALNYNEQFF. The CDR3 DNA sequence: TGTGCCAGCGCCCTAAATTACAATGAGCAGTTCTTC.

Notes on this clone: Germline is not matched at one junction end, which may reflect a read error. The chain carries TRBV7-9 and TRBJ2-5; 9 bases fit TRBD1. This CDR3 is built from 16 residues. Germline V gene lookup returns CDR1 SEHNR and CDR2 FQNEAQ (reference sequence). CDR3 loop: CSSTGTGWRVKETQYF. In DNA form, the CDR3 reads TGTTCCAGCACTGGGACAGGGTGGAGGGTAAAAGAGACCCAGTACTTC.

V is TRBV13 and J is TRBJ2-7; 7 bases line up with TRBD1. Germline V gene lookup returns CDR1 PRHDT and CDR2 FYEKMQ (reference sequence). This CDR3 is 13 amino acids long. Unmatched junction bases numbered 9, after V lost 8 bases and J lost 5 bases. This CDR3 reads CASGPTGFHEQYF. CDR3 sequence (DNA): TGTGCCAGCGGGCCGACAGGGTTCCACGAGCAGTACTTC.

The V call is TRBV6-1, the J call TRBJ2-7; maybe TRBD1 (5 bases). V was pared by 3 bases and J by 3 bases, with 12 bases between. The CDR3 loop spans 14 amino acids. In germline, CDR1 is MNHNS, CDR2 SASEGT. DNA for the CDR3: TGTGCCAGCAGTGACTGGCAGGGTAGCTACGAGCAGTACTTC. Amino acid sequence: CASSDWQGSYEQYF.

The V and J genes are TRBV6-5 and TRBJ1-5; perhaps TRBD1 as D (5 bases). V was shortened by 0 bases and J by 0 bases, with 6 bases between the two germline ends. Germline CDR1 MNHEY, CDR2 SVGAGI. The CDR3 covers 15 residues. This CDR3 is CASSYSGHSNQPQHF. Here the CDR3 DNA reads TGTGCCAGCAGTTACTCGGGGCATAGCAATCAGCCCCAGCATTTT.

The genes are TRBV28 and TRBJ2-5, with a possible D match to TRBD1 (6 bases). The tail of the sequence fits TRBJ2-7 better, so the J call may be wrong. The CDR3 contains 11 residues. Germline V lookup: CDR1 MDHEN, CDR2 SYDVKM. The CDR3 loop is CAIGTTPEQYF. CDR3 in DNA: TGTGCCATCGGGACAACACCCGAGCAGTACTTC.

The V and J genes are TRBV9 and TRBJ2-3; TRBD2 aligns across 8 bases. With 0 bases clipped from V and 6 bases from J, the junction kept 6 bases outside the gene matches. This CDR3 has 15 amino acids. The germline CDR1 and CDR2 sequences are SGDLS and YYNGEE. The CDR3 bases are TGTGCCAGCAGCGTAGCCGGGGGGGCCCTCGATACGCAGTATTTT. Protein product: CASSVAGGALDTQYF.

As DNA, the CDR3 is TGCGCCAGCAGCCGGACTAGCGGGGGGGCCTACACCGGGGAGCTGTTTTTT. Protein product: CASSRTSGGAYTGELFF. The rearrangement joins TRBV5-1 to TRBJ2-2, with 15 nucleotides matching TRBD2. CDR1 is SGHRS and CDR2 is YFSETQ in the germline V gene. The CDR3 is 17 amino acids. Trimming at V came to 4 bases and at J to 3 bases, leaving 4 bases not matched to a gene.

The rearrangement joins TRBV9 to TRBJ2-5; 8 bases align to TRBD2. The V segment lost 3 bases and the J segment 1 base; nucleotides outside the gene matches: 5. CDR3 length: 15 amino acids. The germline CDR1 and CDR2 sequences are SGDLS and YYNGEE. CDR3 nucleotides: TGTGCCAGCAGCGCAAGAGGGACTAGCCAAGAGACCCAGTACTTC. Translation: CASSARGTSQETQYF.

V gene TRBV18 combines with J gene TRBJ1-3; tentatively, D is TRBD1 (5 bases). The CDR3 has 14 residues. Trimming removed 5 bases at V and 0 bases at J, with 8 bases between. The germline V gene has CDR1 KGHSH and CDR2 LQKENI. The CDR3 region is CASSTGVSGNTIYF. The CDR3 DNA is TGTGCCAGCTCAACAGGAGTCTCTGGAAACACCATATATTTT.

The chain combines TRBV6-5 with TRBJ2-5, with 7 bases fitting TRBD1. In germline, CDR1 is MNHEY, CDR2 SVGAGI. CDR3 length: 13 amino acids. The trim removed 10 bases at V and 1 base at J, leaving 6 bases unmatched. The chain's CDR3 is CATLGGPQETQYF. The DNA of the CDR3 is TGTGCCACCCTAGGGGGCCCCCAAGAGACCCAGTACTTC.

This clone was counted a single time. The chain couples TRBV13 to TRBJ2-3, with 9 bases aligning to TRBD2. The germline V gene has CDR1 PRHDT and CDR2 FYEKMQ (reference sequence). J lost 4 bases, V lost 4 bases, and 3 bases had no gene match. The length of the CDR3 is 14 residues. CDR3 sequence: CASSYSGGADTQYF. CDR3 nucleotides: TGTGCCAGCAGCTATAGCGGGGGCGCAGATACGCAGTATTTT.

This chain connects TRBV23-1 to TRBJ2-5, with D possibly TRBD2 on 5 matching bases. TRBV23-1 is given ORF status, its function remaining uncertain. The CDR3 length is 12 residues. V lost 6 bases and J 3 bases, leaving 8 bases between the germline ends. CDR3 in amino acids: CASSRGKETQYF. CDR3 DNA sequence: TGCGCCAGCAGCCGGGGTAAAGAGACCCAGTACTTC.

This clone was found a few times. The chain links TRBV5-1 to TRBJ1-3, with a possible D match to TRBD1 (5 bases). Trimming took off 0 bases at V and 3 bases at J, with 10 bases between the two ends. Germline loops: CDR1 SGHRS, CDR2 YFSETQ. The CDR3 has 15 residues. The CDR3 here is CASSLAGGFGNTIYF. The CDR3 DNA follows: TGCGCCAGCAGCTTGGCGGGGGGATTTGGAAACACCATATATTTT.

The chain uses TRBV30 and TRBJ2-1; D unresolved. The V end lost 0 bases, the J end lost 4 bases, and 10 bases lay between the germline ends. Germline-derived CDR1 and CDR2 are GTSNPN and SVGIG (reference sequence). The CDR3 totals 14 residues. The CDR3 loop is CAWSVQIGYNEQFF. CDR3 nucleotide sequence: TGTGCCTGGAGTGTACAAATCGGGTACAATGAGCAGTTCTTC.